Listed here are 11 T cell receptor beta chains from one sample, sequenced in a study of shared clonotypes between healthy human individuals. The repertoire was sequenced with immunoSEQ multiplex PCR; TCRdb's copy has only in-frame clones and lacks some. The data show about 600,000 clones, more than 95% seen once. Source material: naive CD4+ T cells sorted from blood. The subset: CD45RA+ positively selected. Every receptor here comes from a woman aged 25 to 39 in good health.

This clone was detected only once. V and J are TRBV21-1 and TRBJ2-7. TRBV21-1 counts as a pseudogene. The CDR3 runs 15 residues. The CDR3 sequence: CASSKEARADREQYF. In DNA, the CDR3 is TGTGCCAGCAGCAAAGAAGCACGGGCGGATCGGGAGCAGTACTTC.

The CDR3 DNA reads TGCGCCAGCAGCTTGGCGACAGAGTACGAGCAGTACTTC. Protein product: CASSLATEYEQYF. The chain has TRBV5-1 and TRBJ2-7, with a tentative D call TRBD1 (5 bases). The germline V gene has CDR1 SGHRS and CDR2 YFSETQ. V was shortened by 0 bases and J by 4 bases, with 8 bases between the two germline ends. This CDR3 is built from 13 residues. Variable domain in full (rest from reference TRBV5-1 and TRBJ2-7): KAGVTQTPRYLIKTRGQQVTLSCSPISGHRSVSWYQQTPGQGLQFLFEYFSETQRNKGNFPGRFSGRQFSNSRSEMNVSTLELGDSALYLCASSLATEYEQYFGPGTRLTVT.

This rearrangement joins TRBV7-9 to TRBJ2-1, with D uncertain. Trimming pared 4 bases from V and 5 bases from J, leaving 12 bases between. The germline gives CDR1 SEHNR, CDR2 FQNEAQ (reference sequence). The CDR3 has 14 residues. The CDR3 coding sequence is TGTGCCAGCAGCTCCCAGCCTCTACACAATGAGCAGTTCTTC. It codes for CASSSQPLHNEQFF.

CDR3 sequence: CASSLVGGLYYEQYF. The CDR3 nucleotides read TGTGCCAGCAGCCTGGTGGGGGGACTATACTACGAGCAGTACTTC. This chain connects TRBV27 to TRBJ2-7, with 7 bases lining up with TRBD2. This CDR3 region has 15 residues. The ends lost 6 bases at V and 3 bases at J; junction bases unmatched: 11. Germline V gives CDR1 MNHEY, CDR2 SMNVEV (reference sequence).

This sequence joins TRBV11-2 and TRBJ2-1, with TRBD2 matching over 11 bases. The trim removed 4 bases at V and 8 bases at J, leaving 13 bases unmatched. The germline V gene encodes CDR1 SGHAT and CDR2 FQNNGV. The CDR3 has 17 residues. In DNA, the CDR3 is TGTGCCAGCAGCTCAACCCCCACTAGCGGGAGAGGCGATGAGCAGTTCTTC. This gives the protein CASSSTPTSGRGDEQFF.

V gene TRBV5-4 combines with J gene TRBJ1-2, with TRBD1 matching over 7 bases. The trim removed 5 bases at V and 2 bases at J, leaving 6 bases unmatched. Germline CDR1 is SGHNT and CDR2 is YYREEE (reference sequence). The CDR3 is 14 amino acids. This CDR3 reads CASRLVGQNYGYTF. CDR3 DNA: TGTGCCAGCAGACTTGTGGGACAGAACTATGGCTACACCTTC.

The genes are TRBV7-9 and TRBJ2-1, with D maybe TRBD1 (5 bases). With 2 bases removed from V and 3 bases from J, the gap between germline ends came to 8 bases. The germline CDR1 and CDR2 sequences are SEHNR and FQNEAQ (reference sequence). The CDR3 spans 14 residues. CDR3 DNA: TGTGCCAGCAGCTTATCCGACAGCTACAATGAGCAGTTCTTC. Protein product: CASSLSDSYNEQFF.

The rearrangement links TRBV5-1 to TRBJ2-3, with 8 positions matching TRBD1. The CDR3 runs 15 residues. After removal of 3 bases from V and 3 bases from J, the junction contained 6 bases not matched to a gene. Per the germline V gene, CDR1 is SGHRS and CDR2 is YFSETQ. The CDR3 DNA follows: TGCGCCAGCAGCTGGAGGACAGGGCAAACAGATACGCAGTATTTT. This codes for CASSWRTGQTDTQYF. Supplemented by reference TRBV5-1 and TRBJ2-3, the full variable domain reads KAGVTQTPRYLIKTRGQQVTLSCSPISGHRSVSWYQQTPGQGLQFLFEYFSETQRNKGNFPGRFSGRQFSNSRSEMNVSTLELGDSALYLCASSWRTGQTDTQYFGPGTRLTVL.

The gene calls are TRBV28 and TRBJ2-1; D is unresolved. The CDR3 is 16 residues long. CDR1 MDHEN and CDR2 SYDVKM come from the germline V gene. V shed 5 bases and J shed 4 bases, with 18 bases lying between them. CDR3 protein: CASSPPESLFYNEQFF. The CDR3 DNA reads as TGTGCCAGCAGTCCTCCCGAAAGTCTTTTTTACAATGAGCAGTTCTTC.

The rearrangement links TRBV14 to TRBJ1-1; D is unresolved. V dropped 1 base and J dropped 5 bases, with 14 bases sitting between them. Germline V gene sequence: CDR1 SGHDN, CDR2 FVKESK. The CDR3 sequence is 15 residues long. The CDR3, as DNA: TGTGCCAGCAGCCAAGTGGCACCCGGGCAGACTGAAGCTTTCTTT. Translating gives CASSQVAPGQTEAFF.

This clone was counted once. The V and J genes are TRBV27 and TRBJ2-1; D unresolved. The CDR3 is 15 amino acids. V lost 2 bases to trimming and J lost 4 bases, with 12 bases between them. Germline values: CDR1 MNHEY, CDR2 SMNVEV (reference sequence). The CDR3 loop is CASSLGTPPYNEQFF. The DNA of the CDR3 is TGTGCCAGCAGTTTAGGAACCCCACCTTACAATGAGCAGTTCTTC.